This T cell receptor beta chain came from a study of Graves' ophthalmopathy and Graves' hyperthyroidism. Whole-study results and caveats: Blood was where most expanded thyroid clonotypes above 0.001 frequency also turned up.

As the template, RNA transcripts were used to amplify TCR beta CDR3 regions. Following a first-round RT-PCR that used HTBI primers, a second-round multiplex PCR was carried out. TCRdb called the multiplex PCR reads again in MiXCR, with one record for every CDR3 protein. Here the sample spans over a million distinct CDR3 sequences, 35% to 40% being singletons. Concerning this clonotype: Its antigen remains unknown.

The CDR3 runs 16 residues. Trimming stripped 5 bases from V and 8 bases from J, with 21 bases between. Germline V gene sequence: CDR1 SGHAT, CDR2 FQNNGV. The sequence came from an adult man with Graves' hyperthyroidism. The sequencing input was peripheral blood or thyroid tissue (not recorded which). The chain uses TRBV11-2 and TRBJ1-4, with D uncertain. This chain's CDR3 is CASSPQTAPGGEKLFF. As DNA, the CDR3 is TGTGCCAGCAGCCCCCAGACGGCCCCAGGCGGCGAAAAACTGTTTTTT.